This T cell receptor beta chain was recorded in a study of blood T cell repertoires in COVID-19 (dated by TCRdb to the early 2020s). Turning to the overall study: The collaborator samples originated in the United States, Italy and Spain and spanned the acute and convalescent phases of COVID-19. The material from the prospective study consisted of cDNA or gDNA derived from T cells, B-cell-depleted T cells, or PBMCs. Deeply sampled blood TCRbeta repertoires from subjects exposed to, actively infected with, or recovered from COVID-19 were included in the dataset. The repertoires were released in a freely available public database meant as a resource for research on the immune response to SARS-CoV-2. The samples were drawn from two sources: the first 160 participants of the ongoing ImmuneRACE study, and fewer than 1,500 subjects contributed by 6 global collaborators. The sample metadata nearly always contained a de-identified subject ID, COVID-19 status, age in years and sex. Where available, HLA class I and class II types were obtained from metadata supplied by the sample provider rather than from assay-based typing.

The full study reports these points: The quantity of clinical and demographic metadata differed by source and by participant and was supplied without curation.

Of note for this clone: Its cognate antigen has yet to be identified. There are no base qualities to consult, and no much larger clone falls within one base.

Collaborating institutions collected whole blood in K2EDTA tubes following their own protocols. Collaborator samples were shipped for TCRbeta analysis as frozen whole blood, isolated PBMCs, or DNA extracted from either sample type. TCRbeta CDR3 regions were amplified from genomic DNA using the immunoSEQ Assay, a bias-controlled multiplex PCR. On the study's bioinformatics: The number of nucleated cells in each sample was estimated by amplification of reference gene primers within the assay. To quantify the absolute abundance of each unique TCRbeta CDR3 rearrangement, sequence reads were collapsed and filtered. For each sample, productive Simpson clonality was calculated by taking the square root of Simpson's diversity index across productive rearrangements. TCRdb re-hosts the immuneACCESS table, in-frame sequences only. Its copies lack some clones; in the studies checked, an unresolved V gene accounts for under half of them, and the cause for the rest is not known. V and J calls and clone size are as listed in that table; D and trimming were resolved from the DNA. The sample table lists roughly 30,000 clones, roughly nine tenths of them with a count of one. The ten largest clones add up to roughly 3.9% of the sample.

Sequencing was done on a sample of peripheral blood. The sequence came from a human donor in a cohort sampled during active COVID-19.

The DNA sequence is as follows: TGTGCCAGCAGCTTCGACAGGGGAATAAGCTATGGCTACACCTTC. It specifies CASSFDRGISYGYTF. The rearranged segments are TRBV6-5 and TRBJ1-2; 8 bases in the junction line up with TRBD1. For CDR1 and CDR2, the germline V gene lists MNHEY and SVGAGI. Taken from cysteine to phenylalanine, the CDR3 has 15 residues. The retained sequence is limited to the CDR3, 45 bases, with the frame set at the first base. The V end gives up 6 bases and the J end 4 bases, leaving 10 bases in the junction not matched to a gene.